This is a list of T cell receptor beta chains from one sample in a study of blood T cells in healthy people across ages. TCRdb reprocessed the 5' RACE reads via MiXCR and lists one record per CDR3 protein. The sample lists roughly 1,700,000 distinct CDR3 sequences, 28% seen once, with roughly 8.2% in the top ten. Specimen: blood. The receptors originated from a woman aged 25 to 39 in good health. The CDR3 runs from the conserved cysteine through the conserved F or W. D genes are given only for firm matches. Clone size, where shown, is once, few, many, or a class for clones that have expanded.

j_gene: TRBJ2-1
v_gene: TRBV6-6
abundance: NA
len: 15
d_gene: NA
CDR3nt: TGTGCCAGCAGTAGGGAGGGGACAGAAGCCTACGAGCAGTTCTTC
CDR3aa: CASSREGTEAYEQFF

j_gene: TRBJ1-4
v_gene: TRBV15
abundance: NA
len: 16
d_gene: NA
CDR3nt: TGTGCCACCAGCAGAGACCGTTCAGTCATGAATGAAAAACTGTTTTTT
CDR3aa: CATSRDRSVMNEKLFF

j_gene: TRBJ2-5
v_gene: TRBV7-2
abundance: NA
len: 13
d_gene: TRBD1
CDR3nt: TGTGCCAGCAGCTTCGGACAGGCCTACAAGCAGTACTTC
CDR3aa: CASSFGQAYKQYF

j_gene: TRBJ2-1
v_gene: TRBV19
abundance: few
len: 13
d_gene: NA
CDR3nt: TGTGCCAGTAGTATTTCGGGCGGCGATGAGCAGTTCTTC
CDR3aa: CASSISGGDEQFF

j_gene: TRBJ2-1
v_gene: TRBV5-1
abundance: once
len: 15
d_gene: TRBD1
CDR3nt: TGCGCCAGCAGCCACTCCGGGACAGGGACTAATGAGCAGTTCTTC
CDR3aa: CASSHSGTGTNEQFF

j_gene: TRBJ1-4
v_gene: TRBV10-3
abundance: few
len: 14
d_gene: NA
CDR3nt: TGTGCCATCAGTGTCGGGGGGCTGAGTGAAAAACTGTTTTTT
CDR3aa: CAISVGGLSEKLFF

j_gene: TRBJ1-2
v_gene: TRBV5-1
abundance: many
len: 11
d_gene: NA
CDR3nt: TGTGCCAGCAGTTTAGGCCATGGCTACACCTTC
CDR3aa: CASSLGHGYTF

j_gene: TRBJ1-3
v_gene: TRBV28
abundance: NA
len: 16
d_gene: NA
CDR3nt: TGTGCCAGCAGCCGGGGAGGGGTCTACTCTGGAAACACCATATATTTT
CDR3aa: CASSRGGVYSGNTIYF

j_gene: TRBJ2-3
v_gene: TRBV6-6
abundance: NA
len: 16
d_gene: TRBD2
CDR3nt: TGTGCCAGCAGTTACCTCAGCGGGGGGGCTAAAGATACGCAGTATTTT
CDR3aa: CASSYLSGGAKDTQYF

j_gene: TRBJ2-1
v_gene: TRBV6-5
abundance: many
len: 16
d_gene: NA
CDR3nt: TGTGCCAGCAGTTACTCACCCGGGCAGCAACACAATGAGCAGTTCTTC
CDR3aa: CASSYSPGQQHNEQFF

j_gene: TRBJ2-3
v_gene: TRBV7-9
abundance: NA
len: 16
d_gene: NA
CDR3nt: TGTGCCAGCAGCTTAAGAGGGGCCGCCGAGGAAGATACACAGTATTTT
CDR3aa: CASSLRGAAEEDTQYF

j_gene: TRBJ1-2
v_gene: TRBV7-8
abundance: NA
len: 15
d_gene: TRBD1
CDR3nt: TGTGCCAGCAGCCCGGGACAGGGGGGTGGCTATGGCTACACCTTC
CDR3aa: CASSPGQGGGYGYTF

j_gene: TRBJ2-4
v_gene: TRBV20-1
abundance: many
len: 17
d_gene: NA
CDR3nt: TGCAGTGCAACCCCGGCAGGGGTTGGGATAGCCAAAAACATTCAGTACTTC
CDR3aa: CSATPAGVGIAKNIQYF

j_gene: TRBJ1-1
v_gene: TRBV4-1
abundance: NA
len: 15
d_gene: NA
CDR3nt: TGCGCCAGCAGCCAAGGGCAGGGACCGAACTCTGAAGCTTTCTTT
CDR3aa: CASSQGQGPNSEAFF

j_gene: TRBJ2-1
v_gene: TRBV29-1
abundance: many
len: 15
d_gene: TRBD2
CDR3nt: TGCAGCGTTGCGGGTAGCGGGAGGGCAGGCGATGAGCAGTTCTTC
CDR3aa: CSVAGSGRAGDEQFF

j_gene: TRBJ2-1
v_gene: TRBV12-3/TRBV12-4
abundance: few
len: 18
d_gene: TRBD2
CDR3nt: TGTGCCAGCAGTACCGGGACTAGAAATGATAAACGATATAATGAGCAGTTCTTC
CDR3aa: CASSTGTRNDKRYNEQFF

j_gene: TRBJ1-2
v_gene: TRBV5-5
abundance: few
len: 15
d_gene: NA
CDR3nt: TGTGCCAGCAGCTTGGCTGACGCTATTAACCATGGCTACACCTTC
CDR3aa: CASSLADAINHGYTF

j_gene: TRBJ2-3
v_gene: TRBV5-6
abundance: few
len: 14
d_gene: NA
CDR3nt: TGTGCCAGCAGCCCTGGACTTACTCAGGATACGCAGTATTTT
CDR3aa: CASSPGLTQDTQYF

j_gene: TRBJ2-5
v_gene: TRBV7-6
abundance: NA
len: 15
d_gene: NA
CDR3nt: TGTGCCAGCAGCTTAGCAATAGGTTCCCAAGAGACCCAGTACTTC
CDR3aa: CASSLAIGSQETQYF

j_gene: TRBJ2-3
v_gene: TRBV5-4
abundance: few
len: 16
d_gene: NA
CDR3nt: TGTGCCAGCAGCCAAAAAGGGATGTCTAGCACAGATACGCAGTATTTT
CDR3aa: CASSQKGMSSTDTQYF

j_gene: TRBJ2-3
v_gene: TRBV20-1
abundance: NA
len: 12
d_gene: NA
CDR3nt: TGCAGTGCGCCGCTAGCGTCAGATACGCAGTATTTT
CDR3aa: CSAPLASDTQYF

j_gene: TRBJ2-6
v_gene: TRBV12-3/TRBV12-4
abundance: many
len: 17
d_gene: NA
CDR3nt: TGTGCCAGCAGTCTGGGATTCGGCTTTCTTGGGGCCAACGTCCTGACTTTC
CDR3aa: CASSLGFGFLGANVLTF

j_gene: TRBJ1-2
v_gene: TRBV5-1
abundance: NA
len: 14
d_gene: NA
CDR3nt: TGCGCCAGCAGCTTGGGAATTACTAACTATGGCTACACCTTC
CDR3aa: CASSLGITNYGYTF